A selection of T cell receptor beta chains follows, all from one sample in a study of blood T cell repertoires in COVID-19. Method: immunoSEQ multiplex PCR; TCRdb's copy keeps in-frame clones and lacks some. This sample has roughly 48,000 clones, with approximately 93% found just once. The sequencing sample was made of peripheral blood. These receptors were taken from a man aged 55 to 69 with COVID-19, enrolled during active disease. Both conserved end residues are part of each CDR3. A D gene is named only where the DNA matches it firmly. A row's size may be missing; if present it is once, few, many or a size class.

j_call cdr3_length d_call v_call clone_size cdr3_aa cdr3_nt
TRBJ1-1 14 . TRBV30 . CAWSVLRGRTEAFF TGTGCCTGGAGTGTACTCAGGGGTCGAACTGAAGCTTTCTTT
TRBJ2-1 19 TRBD2 TRBV7-3 . CASSLRGTSGRVPYNEQFF TGTGCCAGCAGCTTAAGGGGGACTAGCGGGAGAGTCCCCTACAATGAGCAGTTCTTC
TRBJ1-5 15 . TRBV6-5 . CASSYSRTADQPQHF TGTGCCAGCAGTTACTCCCGGACAGCAGACCAGCCCCAGCATTTT
TRBJ2-7 17 TRBD2 TRBV5-5 . CASSLGQLAGGSYEQYF TGTGCCAGCAGCTTGGGACAACTAGCGGGAGGTTCCTACGAGCAGTACTTC
TRBJ1-5 13 . TRBV28 once CASSGQNNQPQHF TGTGCCAGCAGTGGGCAGAACAATCAGCCCCAGCATTTT
TRBJ2-1 15 . TRBV5-1 . CASSLDVLGAIEQFF TGCGCCAGCAGCTTGGATGTCCTGGGGGCGATTGAGCAGTTCTTC
TRBJ2-7 13 . TRBV19 . CASSIIGAYEQYF TGTGCCAGTAGTATTATAGGGGCCTACGAGCAGTACTTC
TRBJ1-2 15 . TRBV7-2 . CASSLGVGTKAVYTF TGTGCCAGCAGCTTAGGTGTAGGGACTAAAGCCGTCTACACCTTC
TRBJ1-4 14 . TRBV9 . CASSAGRGFEKLFF TGTGCCAGCAGCGCCGGGAGGGGCTTTGAAAAACTGTTTTTT
TRBJ2-1 16 TRBD1 TRBV10-1 . CASSDPTGTGNNEQFF TGCGCCAGCAGTGACCCCACCGGGACAGGGAACAATGAGCAGTTCTTC
TRBJ1-6 15 TRBD1 TRBV10-3 . CAIRMGQGDNSPLHF TGTGCCATCAGGATGGGACAGGGGGATAATTCACCCCTCCACTTT
TRBJ1-2 15 . TRBV4-1 once CASSFQEGTNYGYTF TGCGCCAGCAGCTTTCAAGAAGGGACAAACTATGGCTACACCTTC
TRBJ2-2 17 . TRBV4-2 . CASSRDIPGQNTGELFF TGTGCCAGCAGCCGAGATATACCGGGACAGAACACCGGGGAGCTGTTTTTT
TRBJ2-1 15 . TRBV7-2 . CASSLKTSSYNEQFF TGTGCCAGCAGCTTAAAAACCAGCTCCTACAATGAGCAGTTCTTC
TRBJ2-4 13 TRBD1 TRBV11-2 . CASSSRDRGSQYF TGTGCCAGCAGCTCCCGCGACAGGGGTAGTCAGTACTTC
TRBJ1-2 16 TRBD1 TRBV18 . CASSPRPGQFNYGYTF TGTGCCAGCTCACCACGCCCGGGACAGTTTAACTATGGCTACACCTTC
TRBJ2-1 15 TRBD2 TRBV27 . CASSSLAGAGNEQFF TGTGCCAGCAGTTCCCTAGCGGGGGCTGGGAATGAGCAGTTCTTC
TRBJ1-1 13 . TRBV7-3 . CASSSEMNTEAFF TGTGCCAGCAGCTCGGAGATGAACACTGAAGCTTTCTTT
TRBJ2-7 13 TRBD1 TRBV29-1 . CSVDEGTGYGQYF TGCAGCGTTGACGAGGGGACAGGGTATGGGCAGTACTTC
TRBJ2-7 15 TRBD2 TRBV14 . CASSQDALAVREQYF TGTGCCAGCAGCCAAGACGCACTAGCGGTTCGGGAGCAGTACTTC
TRBJ1-4 13 . TRBV19 . CASNLQKNEKLFF TGTGCCAGTAACCTACAGAAGAATGAAAAACTGTTTTTT
TRBJ2-6 17 . TRBV5-6 . CASSLIWAGSGANVLTF TGTGCCAGCAGCTTGATATGGGCCGGATCTGGGGCCAACGTCCTGACTTTC
TRBJ1-3 15 . TRBV10-3 . CAISEGTNSGNTIYF TGTGCCATCAGTGAAGGGACAAACTCTGGAAACACCATATATTTT
TRBJ2-2 16 . TRBV3-1/TRBV3-2 . CASSQDIVGNTGELFF TGTGCCAGCAGCCAAGATATAGTCGGGAACACCGGGGAGCTGTTTTTT
TRBJ2-2 14 . TRBV30 . CAWSQGGWIGELFF TGTGCCTGGAGTCAGGGGGGTTGGATCGGGGAGCTGTTTTTT
TRBJ2-2 15 TRBD1 TRBV7-9 . CASSTGDRTTGELFF TGTGCCAGCAGCACCGGGGACAGGACCACCGGGGAGCTGTTTTTT
TRBJ2-7 15 TRBD2 TRBV4-1 . CASSRPTGGRNEQYF TGCGCCAGCAGCAGGCCGACGGGGGGAAGGAACGAGCAGTACTTC
TRBJ1-5 14 TRBD1 TRBV5-1 . CASSPQGADQPQHF TGCGCCAGCAGCCCTCAGGGGGCGGATCAGCCCCAGCATTTT
TRBJ1-3 18 . TRBV6-6 once CASSQLPSLGASGNTIYF TGTGCCAGCAGTCAACTACCTAGCCTGGGGGCATCTGGAAACACCATATATTTT
TRBJ2-7 13 TRBD1 TRBV6-5 . CASRKGGQYEQYF TGTGCCAGCAGGAAAGGGGGACAGTACGAGCAGTACTTC
TRBJ1-2 13 . TRBV10-3 . CAISAASNYGYTF TGTGCCATCAGCGCGGCCTCTAACTATGGCTACACCTTC
TRBJ2-6 19 TRBD1 TRBV4-1 . CASSQDPGQGSSGANVLTF TGCGCCAGCAGCCAGGATCCGGGACAGGGATCCTCTGGGGCCAACGTCCTGACTTTC
TRBJ1-1 15 TRBD1 TRBV19 . CASSATTGGRREAFF TGTGCCAGTAGTGCCACGACAGGGGGCCGGAGGGAAGCTTTCTTT
TRBJ1-6 15 TRBD1 TRBV7-2 . CASSLGTGNNSPLHF TGTGCCAGCAGCTTAGGGACAGGGAATAATTCACCCCTCCACTTT
TRBJ1-1 10 TRBD1 TRBV19 few CANRTGRAFF TGTGCCAACCGGACAGGGAGGGCTTTCTTT
TRBJ1-2 15 TRBD1 TRBV15 . CATSRDRQGAFGYTF TGTGCCACCAGCAGAGATCGCCAGGGGGCGTTTGGCTACACCTTC
TRBJ1-5 14 . TRBV28 . CASVPGPGNQPQHF TGTGCCAGCGTCCCAGGGCCAGGAAATCAGCCCCAGCATTTT
TRBJ2-1 15 TRBD2 TRBV6-4 . CASSDSASGRVGQFF TGTGCCAGCAGTGACTCAGCTAGCGGGAGGGTTGGGCAGTTCTTC
TRBJ2-3 17 TRBD2 TRBV7-6 . CASSIRTSGVSTDTQYF TGTGCCAGCAGCATACGGACAAGCGGGGTTAGCACAGATACGCAGTATTTT
TRBJ1-4 15 . TRBV3-1/TRBV3-2 . CASSQSAGKNEKLFF TGTGCCAGCAGCCAGTCGGCAGGGAAGAATGAAAAACTGTTTTTT
TRBJ1-2 11 . TRBV19 . CASTEGGGYTF TGTGCCAGTACCGAAGGGGGTGGCTACACCTTC